These T cell receptor beta chains were read from a single sample in a study of tumor and adjacent non-tumor tissue in lung cancer. TCRdb independently ran MiXCR on the multiplex PCR reads; one entry per CDR3 protein. The sample comprises 60,000 to 95,000 distinct CDR3 sequences, over 70% of which are singletons, and approximately 12% rests with the top ten. The sequenced sample consisted of lung tumor tissue. These receptor sequences come from a woman aged 50 to 60 with non-small cell lung cancer. The CDR3 runs from the conserved cysteine through the conserved F or W. Fields, in order: J gene, clone size, V gene, D gene, CDR3 protein, CDR3 DNA. D genes are given only for firm matches. Part of the rows lack a size; the others show once, few, many or a class for expanded clones.

TRBJ2-3	few	TRBV9	TRBD2	CASSAGLAGGTDTQYF	TGTGCCAGCAGCGCCGGACTAGCGGGAGGCACAGATACGCAGTATTTT
TRBJ2-7	NA	TRBV11-2	NA	CASSLSDTAYKLYF	TGTGCCAGCAGCCTGTCGGACACTGCCTACAAGCTGTACTTC
TRBJ2-3	NA	TRBV12-3/TRBV12-4	NA	CASSLRTEGRADTQYF	TGTGCCAGCAGCCTGAGGACAGAGGGGAGGGCAGATACGCAGTATTTT
TRBJ2-3	once	TRBV13	NA	CASSLTVVGMQYF	TGTGCCAGCAGCTTAACGGTTGTGGGTATGCAGTATTTT
TRBJ2-5	once	TRBV29-1	NA	CNVELVTYQETQYF	TGCAACGTTGAGCTTGTGACGTACCAAGAGACCCAGTACTTC
TRBJ2-1	NA	TRBV5-1	NA	CASSQGWTALGEQFF	TGCGCCAGCAGCCAGGGCTGGACAGCGTTGGGTGAGCAGTTCTTC
TRBJ2-3	NA	TRBV4-2	TRBD2	CVSSQAGVDTQYF	TGTGTCAGCAGCCAAGCGGGAGTAGATACGCAGTATTTT
TRBJ2-2	few	TRBV29-1	TRBD1	CSVHGQGVIGELFF	TGCAGCGTGCATGGACAGGGTGTCATCGGGGAGCTGTTTTTT
TRBJ2-2	NA	TRBV11-2	NA	CVSGYTTDTGELFF	TGTGTCAGCGGCTATACCACAGACACCGGGGAGCTGTTTTTT
TRBJ2-4	NA	TRBV11-1	NA	CAISSLPQRGKNIQCF	TGTGCCATCAGCTCGTTGCCTCAGAGGGGCAAAAACATTCAGTGCTTC
TRBJ2-3	many	TRBV7-8	NA	CASSPLGGTQYF	TGTGCCAGCAGCCCACTAGGCGGTACGCAGTATTTT
TRBJ2-1	many	TRBV10-1	TRBD2	CASSEKPGRGSYNEQFF	TGCGCCAGCAGTGAGAAGCCCGGGAGGGGGTCCTACAATGAGCAGTTCTTC
TRBJ2-7	NA	TRBV6-5	NA	CASSYGSAAYGQYF	TGTGCCAGCAGTTATGGGTCCGCGGCCTACGGGCAGTACTTC
TRBJ1-5	few	TRBV28	NA	CASSFPGTGYQPQQF	TGTGCCAGCAGTTTCCCCGGGACGGGGTATCAGCCCCAGCAATTT
TRBJ1-2	NA	TRBV11-2	NA	CASCSIRSYGYIF	TGTGCCAGTTGCTCCATTAGGAGCTATGGCTACATCTTC
TRBJ2-1	NA	TRBV29-1	NA	CSVEGEEGGSYNEQIF	TGCAGTGTTGAAGGTGAGGAAGGGGGGAGCTACAATGAGCAGATCTTC
TRBJ1-1	NA	TRBV6-5	NA	CAAQRGTNTEAFF	TGTGCCGCGCAGAGAGGGACTAACACTGAAGCTTTCTTT
TRBJ2-1	NA	TRBV29-1	NA	CSVFSGETEQFF	TGCAGCGTTTTCAGCGGCGAGACCGAGCAGTTCTTC
TRBJ2-1	NA	TRBV11-2	NA	CASSLTRPGLAAGHGYNEQFF	TGTGCCAGCAGCTTAACGAGACCTGGATTAGCGGCAGGGCATGGGTACAATGAGCAGTTCTTC
TRBJ2-2	NA	TRBV6-1	NA	CASSPRARTGELFF	TGTGCCAGCAGCCCGAGGGCCAGAACCGGGGAACTGTTTTTT
TRBJ2-1	NA	TRBV11-2	TRBD2	CTSSLEAGGHNEQFF	TGTACCAGCAGCTTAGAAGCGGGAGGACACAATGAGCAGTTCTTC
TRBJ1-2	once	TRBV29-1	NA	CSVEPTAGKGEKGWGYTF	TGCAGCGTTGAGCCCACCGCGGGAAAAGGGGAGAAAGGATGGGGTTACACCTTC